The 10 T cell receptor beta chains below were found in one sample sequenced in a study of blood T cell repertoires in COVID-19. The data were produced by immunoSEQ multiplex PCR, yet TCRdb's version contains in-frame clones alone and is incomplete. The sample holds 100,000 to 150,000 clones, roughly two thirds seen once. Sequenced material: peripheral blood. The origin of the receptors is a woman between 65 and 79 years old with acute or convalescent COVID-19.

The CDR3 protein is CASSLAAGATWDYGYTF. Written as DNA, the CDR3 is TGTGCCAGCAGCTTGGCGGCAGGGGCCACGTGGGACTATGGCTACACCTTC. The chain has TRBV5-4 and TRBJ1-2; D may be TRBD1 (6 bases). Germline values: CDR1 SGHNT, CDR2 YYREEE (reference sequence). The V and J ends lost 0 bases and 3 bases respectively, with 18 bases between them. This CDR3 is 17 amino acids long.

The chain links TRBV12-2 to TRBJ2-7; the D call of TRBD1 is as the table states it, not checked on the DNA. TRBV12-2 is a recognized pseudogene. The CDR3 is 13 amino acids. CDR3 protein: CASRRDRIEEQYF. CDR3 bases: TGTGCAAGTCGACGGGACAGGATCGAAGAGCAGTACTTC.

The V gene is TRBV7-3, the J gene TRBJ2-7; 9 positions agree with TRBD2. Looked up from germline, CDR1 is SGHTA and CDR2 is FQGTGA. Trimming took 1 base from V and 3 from J; bases not matched to a gene: 4. The CDR3 contains 15 residues. CDR3 bases: TGTGCCAGCAGCTTAATAGCGGGAGTTGGCTACGAGCAGTACTTC. It is translated as CASSLIAGVGYEQYF.

The chain employs TRBV5-6 and TRBJ1-2; D unresolved. Germline CDR1 and CDR2: SGHDT and YYEEEE. The V gene lost 1 base and the J gene lost 7 bases, with 20 bases spanning the gap. The CDR3 is 16 amino acids. CDR3 residues: CASSLRTHGTVGGYTF. The CDR3 region has the DNA TGTGCCAGCAGCTTGCGTACTCATGGAACAGTGGGTGGCTACACCTTC.

This sequence joins TRBV3-1 (or the pseudogene TRBV3-2) and TRBJ1-4; D is unclear. CDR1 is LGHDT and CDR2 is YNNKEL in the germline V gene (reference sequence). This CDR3 is 15 amino acids long. V lost 5 bases and J lost 8, with 18 bases in between. CDR3: CASSYTGGRSEKLFF. CDR3 bases: TGTGCCAGCAGCTATACCGGAGGGAGAAGCGAAAAACTGTTTTTT.

This sequence joins TRBV5-6 and TRBJ1-6; D is uncertain. This CDR3 is 15 amino acids long. The V and J ends lost 4 bases and 8 bases respectively, with 16 bases between them. Germline CDR1 SGHDT, CDR2 YYEEEE. CDR3 protein: CASSALSRGDSPLHF. In DNA form, the CDR3 reads TGTGCCAGCAGCGCTCTATCCCGGGGAGATTCACCCCTCCACTTT.

J is TRBJ1-2 and V is TRBV30, with 10 bases fitting TRBD1. From germline, CDR1 is GTSNPN and CDR2 SVGIG (reference sequence). V dropped 2 bases and J dropped 4; count of bases not matched to a gene: 7. This CDR3 region has 15 residues. The CDR3 loop reads CAWSRPGQGIYGYTF. The CDR3 bases are TGTGCCTGGAGTCGCCCGGGACAGGGGATCTATGGCTACACCTTC.

This chain uses TRBV10-3 with TRBJ2-1; 7 positions agree with TRBD2. The germline CDR1 and CDR2 sequences are ENHRY and SYGVKD. The CDR3 sequence is 11 residues long. V lost 11 bases and J lost 9; bases outside the gene matches: 7. Here the CDR3 DNA reads TGTGCCGCATGGGGGAGGGGTGAGCAGTTCTTC. It translates to CAAWGRGEQFF.

The chain is built from TRBV28 and TRBJ1-5; 9 bases line up with TRBD1. Losses at the gene ends were 10 bases for V and 4 bases for J; bases not matched to a gene: 8. Germline V CDR1 and CDR2: MDHEN, SYDVKM. This CDR3 contains 14 residues. The CDR3: CATATGGWNQPQHF. The CDR3 nucleotides are TGTGCCACCGCAACAGGGGGCTGGAATCAGCCCCAGCATTTT.

V is TRBV7-2 and J is TRBJ1-2, with TRBD1 as a possible D gene (6 bases). The ends were cut back, 5 bases at V and 4 bases at J, with 14 bases in the middle. The CDR3 consists of 14 residues. Germline V gives CDR1 SGHTA, CDR2 FQGNSA. The CDR3 nucleotides are TGTGCCAGCAGCCCCCGGGACACAGTCTATGGCTACACCTTC. It encodes CASSPRDTVYGYTF.